This TCR beta chain was sequenced during a study of shared clonotypes between healthy human individuals. Whole-study results and caveats: Unshared clonotypes carried lower generation probabilities than those common to all four donors.

Germline V CDR1 and CDR2: SGDLS, YYNGEE. V was pared by 0 bases and J by 2 bases, with 14 bases between. CDR3 length equals 16 residues. With respect to this clone: Its antigen is undetermined.

Measured with immunoSEQ multiplex PCR; TCRdb has only the in-frame clones, and not every one. The sample includes some 2,500,000 clones, 90% to 95% of them seen just once. The V gene is TRBV9, the J gene TRBJ2-5, with D tentatively TRBD1 or TRBD2 (5 bases each). Input material: naive CD4+ T cells from PBMCs. Subset specified: CD45RA+ positively selected. This sequence was found in a man between 18 and 29 years old in good health. Some clones in this sample may be carry-over from other donors' samples. The CDR3 spells CASSVGGGWGQETQYF. The CDR3 DNA sequence: TGTGCCAGCAGCGTAGGAGGAGGATGGGGGCAAGAGACCCAGTACTTC. Filled out from reference TRBV9 and TRBJ2-5, the complete variable domain reads DSGVTQTPKHLITATGQRVTLRCSPRSGDLSVYWYQQSLDQGLQFLIQYYNGEERAKGNILERFSAQQFPDLHSELNLSSLELGDSALYFCASSVGGGWGQETQYFGPGTRLLVL.